This TCR beta chain was observed in a study of PD-1 blockade in classical Hodgkin lymphoma. Every patient was affected by relapse after autologous stem cell transplantation, while exposure to brentuximab vedotin was not uniform. This clone is a singleton in its sample. Its antigen is unknown. General study results and limits: The baseline diversity of complete responders showed similarity to that of newly diagnosed patients.

Germline V gene data show CDR1 as SEHNR and CDR2 as FQNEAQ (reference sequence). Trimming removed 1 base at V and 1 base at J, with 10 bases between. The CDR3 is made up of 15 amino acids. The method was immunoSEQ multiplex PCR; TCRdb's version includes in-frame clones alone and lacks a portion of them. The sample lists some 20,000 clones; roughly 90% were seen once. The input for sequencing was peripheral blood mononuclear cells (PBMCs), taken before the second cycle of nivolumab. The V gene is TRBV7-9, the J gene TRBJ1-1; tentatively, D is TRBD1 (6 bases). This TCR derives from a human donor with classical Hodgkin lymphoma. CDR3 sequence (DNA): TGTGCCAGCAGCTTAGGAGGGACACAGAACACTGAAGCTTTCTTT. Translating it yields CASSLGGTQNTEAFF.